The 14 T cell receptor beta chains below all came from one sample that was sequenced in a study of T-cell reconstitution after alpha-beta-depleted transplantation in children. Study findings and constraints: From newly produced T cells came most of the T-cell counts and diversity one year after transplant.

Antigen specificity for these receptors is unknown. Unique molecular identifiers were incorporated when the TCRbeta library was constructed. TCRdb analysed the PCR reads with MiXCR anew, one entry per CDR3 protein. The sample shows some 300,000 distinct CDR3 sequences, almost 8% of them seen only once. The sequences come from peripheral blood, collected 360 days after TCRalphabeta/CD19-depleted stem cell transplant. These TCRs come from a female patient aged 2-10 years who had a stem cell transplant for Fanconi anemia, so the T cells may come from the graft donor.

The sample holds many counts of this clonotype. This sequence joins TRBV7-9 and TRBJ2-7; maybe TRBD1 (5 bases). Trimming cost V 5 bases and J 4 bases, with 12 bases left between them. This CDR3 is built from 13 residues. Per the germline V gene, CDR1 is SEHNR and CDR2 is FQNEAQ (reference sequence). The DNA of the CDR3 is TGTGCCAGCAGCCCCAGGGAAAGATACGAGCAGTACTTC. Protein product: CASSPRERYEQYF.

This clonotype has at least ten counts. CDR3 coding DNA: TGCAGCGTTGACGGGCGGGAGACCCAGTACTTC. It translates to CSVDGRETQYF. The chain recombines TRBV29-1 with TRBJ2-5; D unresolved. V was trimmed by 3 bases and J by 5 bases, leaving 7 bases between them. Germline V CDR1 and CDR2: SQVTM, ANQGSEA. This CDR3 has 11 residues.

This clonotype occurred a few times. The V gene is TRBV5-1, the J gene TRBJ2-7; D call uncertain. The CDR3 contains 13 residues. The germline V gene has CDR1 SGHRS and CDR2 YFSETQ. The V end lost 2 bases, the J end lost 5 bases, and 11 bases lay between the germline ends. CDR3 sequence: CASSFGAKDEQYF. The DNA for the CDR3 is TGCGCCAGCAGCTTTGGCGCCAAAGACGAGCAGTACTTC.

This clonotype occurred many times. The rearrangement links TRBV6-1 to TRBJ2-1; a weak D match, TRBD1 (5 bases). CDR3 length: 16 residues. Per germline, CDR1 MNHNS and CDR2 SASEGT. With 2 bases removed from V and 0 bases from J, the gap between germline ends came to 11 bases. CDR3 sequence reads: CASSEKGLHSYNEQFF. CDR3 DNA sequence: TGTGCCAGCAGTGAAAAGGGGCTCCACTCCTACAATGAGCAGTTCTTC.

There are many counts of this clonotype. V gene TRBV5-1 combines with J gene TRBJ2-7; 10 bases are a match to TRBD1. The CDR3 runs 15 residues. V gave up 0 bases and J gave up 5 bases; unmatched junction bases: 5. The germline gives CDR1 SGHRS, CDR2 YFSETQ. The CDR3 spells CASSLATGGAHEQYF. The CDR3 DNA reads as TGCGCCAGCAGCTTGGCGACAGGGGGCGCCCACGAGCAGTACTTC. Variable domain in full (rest from reference TRBV5-1 and TRBJ2-7): KAGVTQTPRYLIKTRGQQVTLSCSPISGHRSVSWYQQTPGQGLQFLFEYFSETQRNKGNFPGRFSGRQFSNSRSEMNVSTLELGDSALYLCASSLATGGAHEQYFGPGTRLTVT.

This clonotype showed up many times. The chain links TRBV29-1 to TRBJ1-2; D gene uncertain. The germline V and J ends were trimmed by 1 base and 5 bases, with 11 bases remaining between them. The germline V gene has CDR1 SQVTM and CDR2 ANQGSEA. The CDR3 consists of 13 residues. The CDR3 DNA sequence: TGCAGCGTTGAAGGAGAGAACTCTTATGGCTACACCTTC. This encodes CSVEGENSYGYTF.

This clonotype was counted at least ten times. The chain is built from TRBV10-3 and TRBJ2-5; D gene unclear. V lost 6 bases to trimming and J lost 2 bases, with 10 bases between them. Per germline, CDR1 ENHRY and CDR2 SYGVKD. The CDR3 spans 13 residues. The CDR3 nucleotides read TGTGCCATCAGGAACGAACAGCAAGAGACCCAGTACTTC. Amino acid sequence: CAIRNEQQETQYF.

The table lists this clonotype with a few counts. The CDR3 spells CASSQAQVSVPEAFF. Written as DNA, the CDR3 is TGCGCCAGCAGCCAAGCACAGGTCAGTGTGCCTGAAGCTTTCTTT. The chain carries TRBV4-1 and TRBJ1-1, with a possible D match to TRBD1 (5 bases). V shed 1 base and J shed 6 bases, with 15 bases lying between them. The CDR3 runs to 15 residues. Germline values: CDR1 MGHRA, CDR2 YSYEKL.

In its sample, this clonotype was seen a few times. This chain links TRBV7-9 with TRBJ2-3; 7 bases line up with TRBD2. Germline CDR1 and CDR2: SEHNR and FQNEAQ (reference sequence). This CDR3 is built from 16 residues. V lost 2 bases and J lost 1; bases outside the gene matches: 6. The CDR3 here is CASSLFRGSGTDTQYF. For the CDR3, the DNA is TGTGCCAGCAGCTTATTTCGCGGGAGCGGCACAGATACGCAGTATTTT.

This clonotype was seen many times. The J gene is TRBJ2-1, the V gene TRBV5-1; TRBD1 matches 12 bases. The CDR3 loop spans 18 amino acids. Unmatched junction bases numbered 11, after V lost 1 base and J lost 6 bases. Per germline, CDR1 SGHRS and CDR2 YFSETQ. CDR3 residues: CASSLPGQGARDSNEQFF. The CDR3 DNA reads as TGCGCCAGCAGCTTGCCGGGACAGGGGGCCAGGGACAGCAATGAGCAGTTCTTC.

This clonotype has more than one count but fewer than ten. The chain uses TRBV18 and TRBJ2-2; no definite D call. From germline, CDR1 is KGHSH and CDR2 LQKENI. V lost 10 bases and J lost 1, with 13 bases in between. This CDR3 spans 14 amino acids. CDR3 bases: TGTGCCAACGGCGGTCAGTTGAACACCGGGGAGCTGTTTTTT. Translation: CANGGQLNTGELFF.

This clonotype was seen only a few times. V is TRBV20-1 and J is TRBJ2-7; D is unclear. The CDR3 contains 14 residues. Germline-derived CDR1 and CDR2 are DFQATT and SNEGSKA (reference sequence). V lost 0 bases to trimming and J lost 4 bases, with 13 bases between them. The chain's CDR3 is CSARDMQFDYEQYF. The CDR3 bases are TGCAGTGCTAGAGATATGCAGTTTGATTACGAGCAGTACTTC.

This clonotype has more than one count but fewer than ten. The chain carries TRBV2 and TRBJ2-3; 14 bases are a match to TRBD2. The germline gives CDR1 SNHLY, CDR2 FYNNEI. Unmatched junction bases numbered 9, after V lost 2 bases and J lost 2 bases. The CDR3 totals 19 residues. CDR3 in amino acids: CASSEWGTSGGEHTDTQYF. As DNA, the CDR3 is TGTGCCAGCAGTGAATGGGGGACTAGCGGGGGAGAGCACACAGATACGCAGTATTTT.

This clonotype has ten or more counts. The CDR3 region has the DNA TGTGCCAGCAGCTTGGTGGGGGGTACCGGGGAGCTGTTTTTT. Translated, it gives CASSLVGGTGELFF. The chain recombines TRBV12-3 or TRBV12-4 with TRBJ2-2, with D maybe TRBD2 (6 bases). V gave up 6 bases and J gave up 5 bases, with 13 bases separating them. The CDR3 is 14 amino acids.